This T cell receptor beta chain was sequenced for a study of T cells after yellow fever vaccination. Study results and limitations: One caveat is that FACS-sorted repertoires could contain abundant clonotypes contaminating from the bulk population.

The CDR3 spans 14 residues. CDR1 and CDR2 (germline): SGHDT, YYEEEE. J was trimmed by 4 bases and V by 4 bases; bases with no gene match: 8. TCRdb used MiXCR to reprocess the 5' RACE reads, holding one entry per CDR3 protein. The sample holds a few hundred thousand distinct CDR3 sequences, around 21% seen once. This clonotype was seen more than once but under ten times. Its antigen remains unidentified. The rearrangement uses TRBV5-6 and TRBJ2-7; 7 bases map to TRBD1. The TCR originated in a man aged 30 to 39 who received the YFV17D yellow fever vaccine. This material consisted of PBMCs, taken 15 days after the yellow fever booster vaccination. CDR3 in amino acids: CASSKTGTEYEQYF. CDR3 nucleotide sequence: TGTGCCAGCAGCAAAACCGGGACAGAATACGAGCAGTACTTC.